Listed below are T cell receptor beta chains from one sample, sequenced in a study of cytomegalovirus exposure and HLA in healthy donors. Only in-frame clones appear in the TCRdb table, and some are missing; sequencing was by immunoSEQ multiplex PCR. Recorded for this sample: tens of thousands of clones. Sequencing was carried out using PBMCs. These TCRs come from a middle-aged man in good health and CMV-seropositive. CDR3s include the opening cysteine and the closing phenylalanine or tryptophan. The order of the fields is D gene, J gene, V gene, CDR3 DNA, CDR3 protein. A D gene is named only where the DNA matches it firmly.

d_call: TRBD2; j_call: TRBJ2-1; v_call: TRBV6-5; cdr3_nt: TGTGCCAGCAGTTACGAAAGGACTAGCGGGAGGGAAGAGCAGTTCTTC; cdr3_aa: CASSYERTSGREEQFF
d_call: TRBD2; j_call: TRBJ2-1; v_call: TRBV4-3; cdr3_nt: TGCGCCAGCAGCCAAGACCGGACTAGAGATGAGCAGTTCTTC; cdr3_aa: CASSQDRTRDEQFF
d_call: NA; j_call: TRBJ2-2; v_call: TRBV19; cdr3_nt: TGTGCCAGTAGTATGAGGGACTCAACTCAAAGTACCGGGGAGCTGTTTTTT; cdr3_aa: CASSMRDSTQSTGELFF
d_call: TRBD2; j_call: TRBJ2-1; v_call: TRBV28; cdr3_nt: TGTGCCAGCAGTTTCCTGGGACTAGCGGGAGGACCTAGACCCGATGAGCAGTTCTTC; cdr3_aa: CASSFLGLAGGPRPDEQFF
d_call: NA; j_call: TRBJ2-7; v_call: TRBV5-4; cdr3_nt: TGTGCCAGCAGCTTGAGTAGCATCCACGAGCAGTACTTC; cdr3_aa: CASSLSSIHEQYF
d_call: NA; j_call: TRBJ2-6; v_call: TRBV19; cdr3_nt: TGTGCCAGTAGTGGAGACAGCTCTGGGGCCAACGTCCTGACTTTC; cdr3_aa: CASSGDSSGANVLTF
d_call: NA; j_call: TRBJ1-1; v_call: TRBV9; cdr3_nt: TGTGCCAGCAGTGACAGTTTGAACACTGAAGCTTTCTTT; cdr3_aa: CASSDSLNTEAFF
d_call: TRBD2; j_call: TRBJ2-5; v_call: TRBV15; cdr3_nt: TGTGCCACCAGCAGGACTAGCGCGGGGACCCAGTACTTC; cdr3_aa: CATSRTSAGTQYF
d_call: NA; j_call: TRBJ2-7; v_call: TRBV7-9; cdr3_nt: TGTGCCAGCAGCTTAGCGCTAGCTGGCGAGCAGTACTTC; cdr3_aa: CASSLALAGEQYF
d_call: TRBD2; j_call: TRBJ2-3; v_call: TRBV9; cdr3_nt: TGTGCCAGCAGTCGCTACCATCTAGCGGGAGGATCAGATACGCAGTATTTT; cdr3_aa: CASSRYHLAGGSDTQYF
d_call: NA; j_call: TRBJ1-1; v_call: TRBV4-3; cdr3_nt: TGCGCCAGCAGCCAAGAGGGGGGCACTGAAGCTTTCTTT; cdr3_aa: CASSQEGGTEAFF